The text below deals with one T cell receptor beta chain. Its specificity is not known. This sample was taken from a study of a mutant IDH1 vaccine in newly diagnosed glioma. Looking at the study overall: Treated individuals were roughly 62% male and approximately 40% female, averaging 40.4 years of age.

The study, taken as a whole, reports: Top peripheral T cell clonotype shifts appeared unrelated to pseudoprogression.

As for time point: baseline, week 1 (first vaccination visit). Described treatment: pre-vaccination baseline after standard-of-care therapy. Per germline, CDR1 SQVTM and CDR2 ANQGSEA. Trimming shortened V by 4 bases and J by 0 bases, and 3 bases separated the two germline ends. CDR3 length equals 11 residues. Here immunoSEQ multiplex PCR was the method, and the copy in TCRdb shows in-frame clones only, minus some. The sample lists around 54,000 clones, roughly 80% occurring once. The specimen was PBMCs, collected from a glioma patient treated with radiotherapy, temozolomide or both. The TCR was taken from a man between 18 and 29 years old with glioma. V and J are TRBV29-1 and TRBJ2-5; D is undetermined. CDR3 residues: CSVADQETQYF. The CDR3 coding sequence is TGCAGCGTTGCTGACCAAGAGACCCAGTACTTC.